This entry features one T cell receptor (beta chain) sequence. Between the trimmed V and J ends, which lost 1 base and 4 bases, there was a span of 17 bases. This CDR3 contains 16 residues. The germline CDR1 and CDR2 sequences are LGHNA and YSLEER. This entry is derived from a study of blood T cells in healthy people across ages. Alongside a J-beta primer mix, a sample-barcoded 5' primer served in a second PCR lasting about 6 to 12 cycles. The authors tagged each cDNA molecule using a template-switch adaptor with 12 random nucleotides. TCRdb reprocessed the 5' RACE reads via MiXCR and lists one record per CDR3 protein. Altogether 450,000 to 650,000 distinct CDR3 sequences are present, about 24% being singletons, with the ten largest covering 8.7%. This sample also appeared in a second study, on T cells of mothers and their children.

Material for sequencing was blood. The clonotype was recovered from a boy younger than 18 in good health. V and J are TRBV4-3 and TRBJ2-7, with D possibly TRBD1 on 6 matching bases. CDR3 protein: CASSQASDSLGYEQYF. CDR3 nucleotide sequence: TGCGCCAGCAGCCAAGCGTCGGACAGCCTAGGGTACGAGCAGTACTTC.